These 19 T cell receptor beta chains originate from one sample sequenced in a study of shared clonotypes between healthy human individuals. Sequenced by immunoSEQ multiplex PCR; TCRdb stores in-frame clones only, minus some. The sample holds about half a million clones; 81% are singletons and the top ten take roughly 13%. Sequenced: PBMCs. Receptors originate from a middle-aged woman in good health. Some clones in this sample may be carry-over from other donors' samples.

This clone was seen a single time. Germline is not matched at one junction end, which may reflect a read error. This sample also contains other DNA sequences that code for the same CDR3. The chain combines TRBV5-1 with TRBJ2-7; 8 bases match TRBD2. This CDR3 is built from 13 residues. Germline CDR1 and CDR2: SGHRS and YFSETQ. CDR3 sequence reads: CASSLASGYEQYF. The CDR3 bases are TGCGCCAGCAGTTTGGCTAGCGGGTACGAGCAGTACTTC.

Comment on this clone: A far larger clone differs by one base, so this is likely a read error. Other nucleotide sequences in the sample specify the same CDR3. V is TRBV11-1 and J is TRBJ2-5; 8 bases line up with TRBD2. The length of the CDR3 is 14 residues. With V trimmed by 5 bases and J by 5 bases, 7 bases remained unmatched. The germline V gene has CDR1 SGHAT and CDR2 FQDESV (reference sequence). As DNA, the CDR3 is TGTGCCAGCAGCCCGAGGGGCGGGGGGGAGACCCAGTACTTC. This sequence encodes CASSPRGGGETQYF.

This clone was seen repeatedly, ten times or more. J is TRBJ1-3 and V is TRBV11-2; maybe TRBD1 (5 bases). Germline V gene lookup returns CDR1 SGHAT and CDR2 FQNNGV. V shed 5 bases and J shed 0 bases, with 17 bases lying between them. There are 17 residues in the CDR3. Here the CDR3 DNA reads TGTGCCAGCAGCCCCAGAGAGGGGCTGAGCTCTGGAAACACCATATATTTT. Its protein product is CASSPREGLSSGNTIYF. Supplemented by reference TRBV11-2 and TRBJ1-3, the full variable domain reads EAGVAQSPRYKIIEKRQSVAFWCNPISGHATLYWYQQILGQGPKLLIQFQNNGVVDDSQLPKDRFSAERLKGVDSTLKIQPAKLEDSAVYLCASSPREGLSSGNTIYFGEGSWLTVV.

Details on this clone: One end of the junction fails to match germline, which may point to a read error. The CDR3 nucleotides are TGTGCCAGCAGTTTGGCGGCTAGCGGGAACAATGAGCAGTTCTTC. Its translation is CASSLAASGNNEQFF. This chain links TRBV5-4 with TRBJ2-1; TRBD2 aligns across 9 bases. The germline CDR1 and CDR2 sequences are SGHNT and YYREEE (reference sequence). The CDR3 sequence is 15 residues long.

Comments on this clone: This same CDR3 is encoded by further DNA sequences in the sample. This rearrangement joins TRBV11-2 to TRBJ1-1, with D unclear. In germline, CDR1 is SGHAT, CDR2 FQNNGV. The CDR3 has 13 residues. The V end lost 1 base, the J end lost 0 bases, and 3 bases lay between the germline ends. In DNA form, the CDR3 reads TGTGCCAGCAGCTTAGGTGTGAACACTGAAGCTTTCTTT. Amino acid sequence: CASSLGVNTEAFF.

This sequence joins TRBV25-1 and TRBJ1-2, with D perhaps matching TRBD1 (6 bases). With 2 bases removed from V and 1 base from J, the gap between germline ends came to 8 bases. From germline, CDR1 is MGHDK and CDR2 SYGVNS. The CDR3 consists of 14 residues. The CDR3 DNA sequence: TGTGCCAGCAGTGAACCGGACAGTAACTATGGCTACACCTTC. Translated, it gives CASSEPDSNYGYTF.

This chain links TRBV29-1 with TRBJ1-1; TRBD1 agrees at 8 bases. The CDR3 is made up of 12 amino acids. Losses at the gene ends were 7 bases for V and 3 bases for J; bases not matched to a gene: 4. Germline V gives CDR1 SQVTM, CDR2 ANQGSEA. CDR3 in DNA: TGCAGCGCCTGGGACAGGCACACTGAAGCTTTCTTT. Its translation: CSAWDRHTEAFF.

This clone was seen just once. V is TRBV5-1 and J is TRBJ1-3; no reliable D call. Trimming stripped 2 bases from V and 0 bases from J, with 12 bases between. The CDR3 extends over 16 amino acids. CDR1 is SGHRS, CDR2 YFSETQ, per germline. The CDR3 DNA reads as TGCGCCAGCAGCTTTATCGGGCCGAGCTCTGGAAACACCATATATTTT. It translates to CASSFIGPSSGNTIYF.

Points on this clone: A far larger clone is just one base off, so this is likely a read error. This chain joins TRBV9 and TRBJ2-3; tentatively, D is TRBD2 (5 bases). Trimming shortened V by 4 bases and J by 5 bases, and 8 bases separated the two germline ends. The CDR3 covers 12 residues. In germline, CDR1 is SGDLS, CDR2 YYNGEE. CDR3 region: CASSIRGDTQYF. The CDR3 DNA is TGTGCCAGCAGCATTCGGGGAGATACGCAGTATTTT.

The V call is TRBV7-3, the J call TRBJ2-2; D possibly corresponds to TRBD1 (6 bases). Germline-derived CDR1 and CDR2 are SGHTA and FQGTGA. The ends were cut back, 1 base at V and 7 bases at J, with 13 bases in the middle. This CDR3 region has 15 residues. CDR3 DNA sequence: TGTGCCAGCAGCTTAAGCCGGGACACCAGCGGGGAGCTGTTTTTT. This translates into CASSLSRDTSGELFF. Full variable domain (outside the CDR3, taken from reference TRBV7-3 and TRBJ2-2): GAGVSQTPSNKVTEKGKYVELRCDPISGHTALYWYRQSLGQGPEFLIYFQGTGAADDSGLPNDRFFAVRPEGSVSTLKIQRTERGDSAVYLCASSLSRDTSGELFFGEGSRLTVL.

The gene calls are TRBV28 and TRBJ1-4; 10 nucleotides align to TRBD1. The CDR3 spans 17 residues. Germline CDR1 is MDHEN and CDR2 is SYDVKM. V was clipped by 4 bases and J by 1 base; unmatched bases: 6. CDR3 nucleotide sequence: TGTGCCAGCAGTTCGGGACAGGGGATTATAACTAATGAAAAACTGTTTTTT. Amino acid sequence: CASSSGQGIITNEKLFF.

The CDR3 protein is CASSHTRGRGETQYF. CDR3 coding DNA: TGTGCCAGTAGCCATACGCGCGGGAGGGGAGAGACCCAGTACTTC. The chain employs TRBV19 and TRBJ2-5, with 9 bases matching TRBD2. V shed 6 bases and J 4 bases; nucleotides not matched to a gene: 9. CDR1 and CDR2 from the germline V gene are LNHDA and SQIVND (reference sequence). The CDR3 totals 15 residues.

Note on this clone: A far more abundant clone sits one base away, making this likely a read error. J is TRBJ1-1 and V is TRBV5-1, with 8 bases that match TRBD1. CDR3 length equals 14 residues. V was clipped by 6 bases and J by 1 base; unmatched bases: 5. CDR1 and CDR2 from the germline V gene are SGHRS and YFSETQ. The CDR3 here is CASTQTGANTEAFF. CDR3 coding DNA: TGCGCCAGCACCCAGACAGGGGCGAACACTGAAGCTTTCTTT.

This rearrangement joins TRBV2 to TRBJ1-2, with no clear D. CDR1 and CDR2 (germline): SNHLY, FYNNEI. The CDR3 is made up of 10 amino acids. Trimming removed 8 bases at V and 2 bases at J, with 3 bases between. CDR3 nucleotides: TGTGCCAGCGACAACTATGGCTACACCTTC. As protein: CASDNYGYTF.

This clone has at least ten counts. The gene calls are TRBV7-2 and TRBJ2-1, with D perhaps matching TRBD1 (6 bases). V dropped 7 bases and J dropped 16 bases, with 20 bases sitting between them. The germline V gene encodes CDR1 SGHTA and CDR2 FQGNSA. The CDR3 spans 12 residues. CDR3 nucleotide sequence: TGTGCCAGCACCCTAGTGCTGGGACATTATTTCTTC. Its protein is CASTLVLGHYFF.

CDR3: CASTAGPLEQYF. The CDR3 nucleotides read TGTGCCAGCACCGCAGGGCCCCTCGAGCAGTACTTC. This rearrangement joins TRBV2 to TRBJ2-7; TRBD1 might be the D (5 bases). Germline CDR1 is SNHLY and CDR2 is FYNNEI. The CDR3 has 12 amino acids. Trimming shortened V by 7 bases and J by 6 bases, and 13 bases separated the two germline ends. The full variable domain, its missing parts supplied by reference TRBV2 and TRBJ2-7, is EPEVTQTPSHQVTQMGQEVILRCVPISNHLYFYWYRQILGQKVEFLVSFYNNEISEKSEIFDDQFSVERPDGSNFTLKIRSTKLEDSAMYFCASTAGPLEQYFGPGTRLTVT.

As to this clone: A far more abundant clone sits one base away, making this likely a read error. The same CDR3 can be traced to other DNA sequences in this sample. The chain carries TRBV6-1 and TRBJ1-1, with D perhaps matching TRBD1 (5 bases). This CDR3 region has 13 residues. CDR1 is MNHNS and CDR2 is SASEGT in the germline V gene. This chain's CDR3 is CASKGAANTEAFF. The CDR3 DNA reads as TGTGCCAGCAAAGGGGCAGCTAACACTGAAGCCTTCTTT.

J is TRBJ2-3 and V is TRBV29-1; 11 bases match TRBD2. Germline loops: CDR1 SQVTM, CDR2 ANQGSEA. The CDR3 consists of 16 residues. After removal of 3 bases from V and 5 bases from J, the junction contained 10 bases not matched to a gene. The CDR3 sequence is CSVDSGLAGLVDTQYF. The CDR3 nucleotides read TGCAGCGTTGATTCCGGACTAGCGGGTTTGGTAGATACGCAGTATTTT.

This clone appeared a single time. The chain joins TRBV6-5 to TRBJ2-7, with 11 bases fitting TRBD2. Unmatched junction bases numbered 8, after V lost 2 bases and J lost 8 bases. This CDR3 spans 15 amino acids. Germline CDR1 reads MNHEY; CDR2 reads SVGAGI. Here the CDR3 reads CASSYQNRLAGKQYF. The CDR3 DNA sequence: TGTGCCAGCAGTTACCAGAATCGACTAGCGGGAAAGCAGTACTTC.